The T cell receptor (beta chain) described here comes from a study of cytomegalovirus exposure and HLA in healthy donors. Study-level points and caveats: Diagnosis of cytomegalovirus status made by the classifier reportedly showed high specificity and sensitivity.

It was with 60 Vbeta and 13 Jbeta primers that the PCR ran. Assay used: immunoSEQ multiplex PCR; TCRdb lists only in-frame clones, some missing. The data contain 210,000 or so clones, around three quarters of them singletons. This clone was picked up a small number of times. As yet, its antigen is unknown. V was pared by 6 bases and J by 8 bases, with 4 bases of the junction left unmatched. This CDR3 comprises 13 residues. Germline CDR1 ENHRY, CDR2 SYGVKD. The source material was PBMCs. The receptor was isolated from a man in his forties or fifties in good health and CMV-seronegative. The chain recombines TRBV10-3 with TRBJ1-6; 7 bases agree with TRBD1. CDR3 protein: CAISGTADSPLHF. The CDR3 nucleotides read TGTGCCATCAGCGGGACAGCAGATTCACCCCTCCACTTT.